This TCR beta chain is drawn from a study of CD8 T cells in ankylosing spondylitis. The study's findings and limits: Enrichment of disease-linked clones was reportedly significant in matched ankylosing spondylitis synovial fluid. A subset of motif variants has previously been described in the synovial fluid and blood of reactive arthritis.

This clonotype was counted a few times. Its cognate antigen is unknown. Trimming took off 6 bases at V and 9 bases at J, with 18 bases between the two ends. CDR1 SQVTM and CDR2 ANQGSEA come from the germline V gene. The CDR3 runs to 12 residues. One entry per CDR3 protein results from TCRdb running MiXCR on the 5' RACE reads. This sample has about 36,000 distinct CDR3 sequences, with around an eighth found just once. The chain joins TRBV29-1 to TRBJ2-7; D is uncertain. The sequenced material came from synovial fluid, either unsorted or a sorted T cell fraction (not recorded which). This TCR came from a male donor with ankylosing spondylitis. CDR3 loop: CSVVRPGQGQYF. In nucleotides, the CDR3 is TGCAGCGTCGTTAGACCTGGCCAAGGGCAGTACTTC.